What follows are 4 T cell receptor beta chains derived from one specimen sequenced in a study of cytomegalovirus exposure and HLA in healthy donors (dated 2017 in TCRdb). Preparation of the library involved the immunoSEQ multiplex PCR assay. A mixture of 60 forward primers for TCR Vbeta segments and 13 reverse primers for TCR Jbeta segments was used in the multiplex PCR. In its TCRdb copy, this immuneACCESS table keeps in-frame sequences only and misses some clones. Where compared with another copy, unresolved V genes explain less than half of these, and the others have no known cause. This sample is represented by about 120,000 clones; approximately 80% of them were singletons. The top ten clones comprise 6.2% of the sample. Material: PBMCs. The receptors stem from a man aged 25-40 years in good health and CMV-seropositive.

The chain employs TRBV10-3 and TRBJ1-4, with 8 positions matching TRBD1. There are 13 residues in the CDR3. The germline V gene encodes CDR1 ENHRY and CDR2 SYGVKD. The V segment lost 6 bases and the J segment 7 bases; nucleotides outside the gene matches: 4. The CDR3 reads CAISRTGSEKLFF. CDR3 in DNA: TGTGCCATCAGCCGGACAGGGAGTGAAAAACTGTTTTTT.

The chain links TRBV2 to TRBJ2-1; 7 positions match TRBD2. This CDR3 contains 14 residues. Germline loops: CDR1 SNHLY, CDR2 FYNNEI. V trimming: 8 bases; J trimming: 5 bases; junction bases outside the gene matches: 9. CDR3 protein: CASSVQRGHNEQFF. CDR3 DNA sequence: TGTGCCAGCTCGGTCCAGCGGGGACACAATGAGCAGTTCTTC.

The V call is TRBV30, the J call TRBJ1-1; D is undetermined. Germline lookup yields CDR1 GTSNPN and CDR2 SVGIG (reference sequence). Between the trimmed V and J ends, which lost 7 bases and 6 bases, there was a span of 18 bases. The CDR3 has 13 amino acids. CDR3: CASLGPQRAEAFF. For the CDR3, the DNA is TGTGCCTCCCTCGGACCCCAGAGGGCTGAAGCTTTCTTT.

This chain joins TRBV5-6 and TRBJ1-1, with D uncertain. Germline lookup yields CDR1 SGHDT and CDR2 YYEEEE. The V and J ends lost 4 bases and 8 bases respectively, with 9 bases between them. This CDR3 contains 11 residues. CDR3 bases: TGTGCCAGCAGCCATTCCCAAGAAGCTTTCTTT. Translated: CASSHSQEAFF.